Ten or more counts support the clone carrying this T cell receptor beta chain. The time point: pre-sensitization, week 0. Noted treatment: therapeutic diphenylcyclopropenone sensitization with weekly scalp DPC. Blood, whole and unfractionated, served as the source for total RNA extraction. The data derive from a study of human T cells and chemical hapten exposure. Study-wide background: Patch tests containing 0.01% DPC, applied to the upper back, were read at 6 days.

Germline assignment: CDR1 SNHLY and CDR2 FYNNEI. The J segment lost 6 bases and the V segment lost 2 bases, leaving 10 bases of the junction unmatched. The CDR3 length is 16 residues. What the library attached to individual cDNA molecules were unique molecular identifiers. TCRdb re-called the RACE reads with MiXCR, one entry per CDR3 protein. The sample lists about 85,000 distinct CDR3 sequences, 8.5% occurring once. This TCR was sampled from a man aged 40-50 years with alopecia areata. Some clones in this sample may be carry-over from other donors' samples. The gene calls are TRBV2 and TRBJ2-1, with TRBD2 identical over 7 bases. The starting material was whole blood, obtained in connection with sensitization to the hapten diphenylcyclopropenone (DPC). The CDR3 DNA follows: TGTGCCAGCAGTGAAAGTAGGACTAGGGCGACCAATGAGCAGTTCTTC. It translates to CASSESRTRATNEQFF.